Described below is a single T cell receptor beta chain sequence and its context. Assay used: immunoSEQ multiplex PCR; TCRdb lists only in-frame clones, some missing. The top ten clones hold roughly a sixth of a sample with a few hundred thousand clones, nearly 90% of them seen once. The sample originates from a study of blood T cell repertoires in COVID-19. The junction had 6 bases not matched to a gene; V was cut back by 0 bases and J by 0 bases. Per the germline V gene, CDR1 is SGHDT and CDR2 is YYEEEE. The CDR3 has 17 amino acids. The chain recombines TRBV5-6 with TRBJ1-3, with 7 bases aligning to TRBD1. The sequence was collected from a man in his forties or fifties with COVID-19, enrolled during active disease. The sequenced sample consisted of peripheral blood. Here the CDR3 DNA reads TGTGCCAGCAGCTTGGTGCGGGACAGTGACTCTGGAAACACCATATATTTT. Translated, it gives CASSLVRDSDSGNTIYF.